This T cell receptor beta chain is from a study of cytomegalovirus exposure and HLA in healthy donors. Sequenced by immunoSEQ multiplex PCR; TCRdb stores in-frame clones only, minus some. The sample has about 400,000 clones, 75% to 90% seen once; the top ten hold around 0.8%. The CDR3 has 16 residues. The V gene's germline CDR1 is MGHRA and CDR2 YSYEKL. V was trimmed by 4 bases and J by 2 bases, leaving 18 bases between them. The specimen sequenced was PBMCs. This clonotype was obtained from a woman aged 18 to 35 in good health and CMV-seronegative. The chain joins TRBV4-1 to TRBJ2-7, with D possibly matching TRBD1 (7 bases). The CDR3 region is CASSPTQGGGPYEQYF. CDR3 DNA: TGCGCCAGCAGCCCGACCCAGGGGGGCGGTCCCTACGAGCAGTACTTC.